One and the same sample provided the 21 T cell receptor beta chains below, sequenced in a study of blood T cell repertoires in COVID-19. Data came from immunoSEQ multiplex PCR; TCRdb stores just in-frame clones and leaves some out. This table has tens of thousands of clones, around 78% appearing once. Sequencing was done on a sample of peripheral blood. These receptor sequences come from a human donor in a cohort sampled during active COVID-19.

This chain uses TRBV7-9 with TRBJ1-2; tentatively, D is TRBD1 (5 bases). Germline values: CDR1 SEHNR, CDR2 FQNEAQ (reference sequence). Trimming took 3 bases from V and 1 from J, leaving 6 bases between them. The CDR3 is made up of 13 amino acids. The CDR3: CASSFDSNYGYTF. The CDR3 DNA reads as TGTGCCAGCAGCTTCGACAGTAACTATGGCTACACCTTC.

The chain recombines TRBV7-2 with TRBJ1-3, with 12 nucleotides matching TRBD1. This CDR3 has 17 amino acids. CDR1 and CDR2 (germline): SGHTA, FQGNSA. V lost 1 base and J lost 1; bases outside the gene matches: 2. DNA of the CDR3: TGTGCCAGCAGCTTAGGGGACAGGGGGCGTTCTGGAAACACCATATATTTT. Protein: CASSLGDRGRSGNTIYF.

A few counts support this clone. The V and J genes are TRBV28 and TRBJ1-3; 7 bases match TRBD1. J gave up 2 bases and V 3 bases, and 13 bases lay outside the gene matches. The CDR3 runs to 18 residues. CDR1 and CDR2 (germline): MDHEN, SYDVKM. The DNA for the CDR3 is TGTGCCAGCAGTTTTGGATATTGGGACAGTCGGGCTGGAAACACCATATATTTT. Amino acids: CASSFGYWDSRAGNTIYF.

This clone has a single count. The DNA of the CDR3 is TGTGCCAGCAGCCCCAGGGCGGGAAACACCATATATTTT. It specifies CASSPRAGNTIYF. The chain recombines TRBV3-1 (or the pseudogene TRBV3-2) with TRBJ1-3, with TRBD1 as a possible D gene (5 bases). The V end was cut by 4 bases, the J end by 4 bases, with 8 bases between. The CDR3 contains 13 residues. The germline V gene encodes CDR1 LGHDT and CDR2 YNNKEL (reference sequence).

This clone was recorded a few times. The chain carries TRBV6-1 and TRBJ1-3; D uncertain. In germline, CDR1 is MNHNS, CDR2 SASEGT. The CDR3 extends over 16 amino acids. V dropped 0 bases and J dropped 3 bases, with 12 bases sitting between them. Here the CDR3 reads CASSEAKARGGNTIYF. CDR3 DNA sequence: TGTGCCAGCAGTGAAGCGAAAGCGCGGGGTGGAAACACCATATATTTT.

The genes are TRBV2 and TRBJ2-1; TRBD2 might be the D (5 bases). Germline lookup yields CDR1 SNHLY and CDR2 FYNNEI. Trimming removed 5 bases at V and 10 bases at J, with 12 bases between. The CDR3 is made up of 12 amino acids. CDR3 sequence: CASSPLASEQFF. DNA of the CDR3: TGTGCCAGCAGTCCTTTAGCGAGCGAGCAGTTCTTC.

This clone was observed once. The CDR3 spells CASSPTFAHNEQFF. Written as DNA, the CDR3 is TGTGCCAGCAGCCCTACTTTTGCTCACAATGAGCAGTTCTTC. The V gene is TRBV7-2, the J gene TRBJ2-1, with unresolved D. CDR3 length equals 14 residues. The germline V gene encodes CDR1 SGHTA and CDR2 FQGNSA. Trimming left V 5 bases short and J 5 bases short, with 13 bases between.

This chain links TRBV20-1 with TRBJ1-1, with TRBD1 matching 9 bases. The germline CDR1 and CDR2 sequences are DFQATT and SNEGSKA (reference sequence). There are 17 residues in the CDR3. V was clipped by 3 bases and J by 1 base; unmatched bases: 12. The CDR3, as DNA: TGCAGTGCTAGTCCACCGGGACAGGGAGTAGGGAACACTGAAGCTTTCTTT. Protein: CSASPPGQGVGNTEAFF.

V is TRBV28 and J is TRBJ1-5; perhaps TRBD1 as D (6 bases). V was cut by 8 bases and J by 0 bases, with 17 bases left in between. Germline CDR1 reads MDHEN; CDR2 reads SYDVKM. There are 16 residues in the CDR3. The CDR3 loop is CASGMAQGSSNQPQHF. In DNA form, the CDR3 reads TGTGCCAGCGGAATGGCCCAGGGGTCTAGCAATCAGCCCCAGCATTTT. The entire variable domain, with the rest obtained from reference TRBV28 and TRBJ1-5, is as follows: DVKVTQSSRYLVKRTGEKVFLECVQDMDHENMFWYRQDPGLGLRLIYFSYDVKMKEKGDIPEGYSVSREKKERFSLILESASTNQTSMYLCASGMAQGSSNQPQHFGDGTRLSIL.

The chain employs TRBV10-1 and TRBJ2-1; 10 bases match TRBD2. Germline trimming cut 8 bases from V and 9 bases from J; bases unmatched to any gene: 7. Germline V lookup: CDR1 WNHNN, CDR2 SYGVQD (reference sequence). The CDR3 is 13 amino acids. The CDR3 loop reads CASGSSGSFEQFF. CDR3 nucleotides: TGCGCCAGCGGCTCTAGCGGGAGTTTTGAGCAGTTCTTC.

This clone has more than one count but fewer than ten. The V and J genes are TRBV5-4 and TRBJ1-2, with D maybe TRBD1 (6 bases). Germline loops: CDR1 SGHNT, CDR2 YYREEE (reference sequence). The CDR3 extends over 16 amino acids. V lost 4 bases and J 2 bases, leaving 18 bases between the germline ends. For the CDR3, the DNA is TGTGCCAGCAGCATTCGACAGGTCGCCGTGAACTATGGCTACACCTTC. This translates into CASSIRQVAVNYGYTF.

The CDR3 DNA reads as TGTGCCAGCAGCTTAACTAGCGGGGGGACGGCCACAGATACGCAGTATTTT. Translating gives CASSLTSGGTATDTQYF. This chain connects TRBV7-2 to TRBJ2-3; 12 bases map to TRBD2. The CDR3 runs 17 residues. With 2 bases clipped from V and 2 bases from J, the junction kept 5 bases outside the gene matches. CDR1 SGHTA and CDR2 FQGNSA come from the germline V gene.

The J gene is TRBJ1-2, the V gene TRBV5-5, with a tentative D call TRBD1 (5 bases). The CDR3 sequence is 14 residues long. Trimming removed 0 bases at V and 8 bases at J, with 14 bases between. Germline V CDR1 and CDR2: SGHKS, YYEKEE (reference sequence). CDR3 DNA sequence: TGTGCCAGCAGCTTGGCCCCAGGGTCAGGCGGCTACACCTTC. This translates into CASSLAPGSGGYTF.

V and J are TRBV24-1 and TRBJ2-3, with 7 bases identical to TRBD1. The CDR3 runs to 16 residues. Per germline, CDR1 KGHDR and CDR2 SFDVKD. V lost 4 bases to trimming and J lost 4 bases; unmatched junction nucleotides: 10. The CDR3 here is CATSDFSHTGADTQYF. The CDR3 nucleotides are TGTGCCACCAGTGACTTTTCGCACACAGGGGCAGATACGCAGTATTTT.

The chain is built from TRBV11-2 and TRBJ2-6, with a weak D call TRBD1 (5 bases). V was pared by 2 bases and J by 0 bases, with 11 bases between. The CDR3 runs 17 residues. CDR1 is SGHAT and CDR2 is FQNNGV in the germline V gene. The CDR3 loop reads CASSLIGASSGANVLTF. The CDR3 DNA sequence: TGTGCCAGCAGCTTAATAGGGGCTTCCTCTGGGGCCAACGTCCTGACTTTC. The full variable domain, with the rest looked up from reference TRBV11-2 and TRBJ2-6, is EAGVAQSPRYKIIEKRQSVAFWCNPISGHATLYWYQQILGQGPKLLIQFQNNGVVDDSQLPKDRFSAERLKGVDSTLKIQPAKLEDSAVYLCASSLIGASSGANVLTFGAGSRLTVL.

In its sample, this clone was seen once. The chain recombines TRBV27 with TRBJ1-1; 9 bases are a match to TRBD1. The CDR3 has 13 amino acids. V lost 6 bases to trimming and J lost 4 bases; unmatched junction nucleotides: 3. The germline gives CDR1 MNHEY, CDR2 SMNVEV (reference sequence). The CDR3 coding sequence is TGTGCCAGCAGCCGACAGGGGGGCACTGAAGCTTTCTTT. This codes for CASSRQGGTEAFF.

CDR3 sequence (DNA): TGTGCCAGCAGTTACTCAGGGACAGGGTCTGCAGATACGCAGTATTTT. Residues: CASSYSGTGSADTQYF. The rearrangement joins TRBV6-2 or TRBV6-3 to TRBJ2-3; 9 bases match TRBD1. Germline CDR1 reads MNHEY; CDR2 reads SVGEGT. V gave up 0 bases and J gave up 4 bases; unmatched junction bases: 5. This CDR3 comprises 16 residues.

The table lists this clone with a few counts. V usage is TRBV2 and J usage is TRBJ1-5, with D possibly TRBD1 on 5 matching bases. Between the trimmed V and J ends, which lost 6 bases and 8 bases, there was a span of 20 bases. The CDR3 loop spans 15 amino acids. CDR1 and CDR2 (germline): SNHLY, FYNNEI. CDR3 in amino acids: CASRYDRQGKEPQHF. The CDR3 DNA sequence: TGTGCCAGCAGGTACGACAGACAAGGGAAGGAGCCCCAGCATTTT.

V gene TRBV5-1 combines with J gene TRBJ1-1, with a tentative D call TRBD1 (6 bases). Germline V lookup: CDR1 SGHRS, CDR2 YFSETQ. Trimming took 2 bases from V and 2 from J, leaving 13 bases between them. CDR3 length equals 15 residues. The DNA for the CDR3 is TGCGCCAGCAGCTTTTCCGGGACACCCAACACTGAAGCTTTCTTT. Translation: CASSFSGTPNTEAFF.

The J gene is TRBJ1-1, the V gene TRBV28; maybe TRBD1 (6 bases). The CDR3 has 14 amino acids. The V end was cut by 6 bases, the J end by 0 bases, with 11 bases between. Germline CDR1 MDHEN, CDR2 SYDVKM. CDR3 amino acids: CASRPGAVNTEAFF. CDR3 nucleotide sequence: TGTGCCAGCAGGCCAGGGGCGGTGAACACTGAAGCTTTCTTT.

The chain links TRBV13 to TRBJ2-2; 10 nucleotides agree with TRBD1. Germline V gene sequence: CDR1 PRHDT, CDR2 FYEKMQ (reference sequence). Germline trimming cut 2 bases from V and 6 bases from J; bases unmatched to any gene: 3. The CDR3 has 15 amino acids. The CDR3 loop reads CASSLRDRGSGELFF. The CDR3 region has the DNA TGTGCCAGCAGCTTACGGGACAGGGGCTCCGGGGAGCTGTTTTTT.